These 24 T cell receptor beta chains were sequenced from one sample in a study of control samples from healthy donors and cancer patients. Here immunoSEQ multiplex PCR was the method, and the copy in TCRdb shows in-frame clones only, minus some. The repertoire consists of some 100,000 clones, with around three quarters occurring once and the leading ten covering about 10%. The sequencing sample was made of blood. The source is a woman under 40 in good health.

This rearrangement joins TRBV6-2 or TRBV6-3 to TRBJ2-7, with a possible D match to TRBD1 (6 bases). Trimming took 0 bases from V and 2 from J, leaving 11 bases between them. The length of the CDR3 is 15 residues. CDR1 and CDR2 from the germline V gene are MNHEY and SVGEGT. CDR3 DNA sequence: TGTGCCAGCAGTTACTCGAATACAGGGACCTACGAGCAGTACTTC. It encodes CASSYSNTGTYEQYF.

The chain uses TRBV19 and TRBJ2-5; D may be TRBD1 (6 bases). Germline loops: CDR1 LNHDA, CDR2 SQIVND (reference sequence). The CDR3 length is 13 residues. Trimming removed 3 bases at V and 7 bases at J, with 12 bases between. CDR3 region: CASSIGQGTTQYF. In DNA, the CDR3 is TGTGCCAGTAGTATTGGGCAGGGGACGACCCAGTACTTC.

This rearrangement joins TRBV30 to TRBJ2-3; the match to TRBD1 covers 8 bases. Germline CDR1 is GTSNPN and CDR2 is SVGIG (reference sequence). V lost 2 bases to trimming and J lost 5 bases; unmatched junction nucleotides: 9. The CDR3 extends over 15 amino acids. The CDR3 protein is CAWSMRTGRKDTQYF. CDR3 sequence (DNA): TGTGCCTGGAGTATGAGGACAGGGAGGAAAGATACGCAGTATTTT.

The chain links TRBV24-1 to TRBJ2-1; D perhaps matches TRBD1 (5 bases). The length of the CDR3 is 15 residues. Trimming took off 6 bases at V and 0 bases at J, with 11 bases between the two ends. Per germline, CDR1 KGHDR and CDR2 SFDVKD. The CDR3 DNA sequence: TGTGCCACCAGTCTTCAGGGTAGCTCCTACAATGAGCAGTTCTTC. This gives the protein CATSLQGSSYNEQFF.

This clone was detected a few times. V and J are TRBV6-5 and TRBJ2-5; D gene uncertain. The length of the CDR3 is 11 residues. Germline V gene data show CDR1 as MNHEY and CDR2 as SVGAGI. Trimming left V 6 bases short and J 1 base short, with 3 bases between. In DNA, the CDR3 is TGTGCCAGCAGCAGCCAAGAGACCCAGTACTTC. Its protein is CASSSQETQYF.

The gene calls are TRBV7-3 and TRBJ2-2; 10 bases are a match to TRBD2. This CDR3 comprises 16 residues. Germline V gene data show CDR1 as SGHTA and CDR2 as FQGTGA. With V trimmed by 5 bases and J by 3 bases, 6 bases remained unmatched. The CDR3 spells CASSLSGGLYTGELFF. CDR3 coding DNA: TGTGCCAGCAGCCTTAGCGGGGGGTTGTACACCGGGGAGCTGTTTTTT.

This clone was detected only once. CDR3 sequence (DNA): TGTGCCAGCAGAGTACTCTATGACTATGGCTACACCTTC. Amino acid sequence: CASRVLYDYGYTF. The chain has TRBV5-6 and TRBJ1-2; D uncertain. Trimming cost V 5 bases and J 3 bases, with 11 bases left between them. The V gene's germline CDR1 is SGHDT and CDR2 YYEEEE. CDR3 length: 13 amino acids.

V is TRBV2 and J is TRBJ1-5; the D gene is possibly TRBD1 (6 bases). The V and J ends lost 5 bases and 2 bases respectively, with 13 bases between them. Germline CDR1 and CDR2: SNHLY and FYNNEI. CDR3 length equals 15 residues. CDR3 sequence (DNA): TGTGCCAGCAGTACGGGACATTGGGGCAATCAGCCCCAGCATTTT. Encoded protein: CASSTGHWGNQPQHF.

This chain links TRBV5-4 with TRBJ1-2; D may be TRBD1 (5 bases). V was cut by 0 bases and J by 3 bases, with 18 bases left in between. This CDR3 spans 17 amino acids. Germline CDR1 is SGHNT and CDR2 is YYREEE (reference sequence). CDR3: CASSLGGLGGLDYGYTF. The DNA for the CDR3 is TGTGCCAGCAGCTTGGGAGGTTTGGGGGGTTTAGACTATGGCTACACCTTC.

The chain employs TRBV27 and TRBJ2-7; 12 nucleotides match TRBD2. CDR3 size: 15 residues. Trimming cost V 6 bases and J 0 bases; bases outside gene matches: 3. The germline V gene encodes CDR1 MNHEY and CDR2 SMNVEV (reference sequence). CDR3 bases: TGTGCCAGCAGATGGACTAGCGGGGACTCCTACGAGCAGTACTTC. Its protein product is CASRWTSGDSYEQYF.

CDR3 nucleotides: TGTGCCAGCAGTTATATGGGGACAGGGCTAAGCCACGAGCAGTACTTC. Protein sequence: CASSYMGTGLSHEQYF. The chain is built from TRBV6-5 and TRBJ2-7, with 9 bases that match TRBD1. CDR1 is MNHEY, CDR2 SVGAGI, per germline. V lost 3 bases and J lost 5; bases outside the gene matches: 11. The CDR3 totals 16 residues.

This clone was counted a single time. The chain is built from TRBV5-4 and TRBJ2-3, with no clear D. The germline V and J ends were trimmed by 1 base and 0 bases, with 3 bases remaining between them. This CDR3 has 13 amino acids. Germline V CDR1 and CDR2: SGHNT, YYREEE (reference sequence). The CDR3 is CASSLSSTDTQYF. In DNA, the CDR3 is TGTGCCAGCAGCTTGAGTAGCACAGATACGCAGTATTTT.

This clone was detected a few times. V and J are TRBV6-6 and TRBJ1-2; D is unclear. Germline CDR1 reads MNHNY; CDR2 reads SVGAGI (reference sequence). The CDR3 extends over 13 amino acids. Between the trimmed V and J ends, which lost 11 bases and 6 bases, there was a span of 19 bases. The CDR3 region is CASGPEGIDGYTF. In nucleotides, the CDR3 is TGTGCCTCCGGCCCTGAGGGCATTGATGGCTACACCTTC.

This sequence joins TRBV5-5 and TRBJ1-4, with 9 bases lining up with TRBD1. There are 14 residues in the CDR3. CDR1 and CDR2 (germline): SGHKS, YYEKEE (reference sequence). V lost 4 bases to trimming and J lost 5 bases; unmatched junction nucleotides: 3. The CDR3 sequence is CASSPQGANEKLFF. The CDR3 nucleotides read TGTGCCAGCAGCCCACAGGGGGCGAATGAAAAACTGTTTTTT.

With regard to this clone: Other DNA sequences of this sample code for an identical CDR3. This chain links TRBV7-3 with TRBJ2-2, with D uncertain. Trimming stripped 6 bases from V and 4 bases from J, with 9 bases between. CDR1 is SGHTA, CDR2 FQGTGA, per germline. This CDR3 is 13 amino acids long. The CDR3 here is CASSFAPTGELFF. In nucleotides, the CDR3 is TGTGCCAGCAGTTTTGCCCCCACCGGGGAGCTGTTTTTT.

The chain couples TRBV6-1 to TRBJ1-2; D not certain. The germline V and J ends were trimmed by 4 bases and 6 bases, with 21 bases remaining between them. CDR1 MNHNS and CDR2 SASEGT come from the germline V gene. The CDR3 is 16 amino acids. Here the CDR3 DNA reads TGTGCCAGCAGTGGCTCGTTCTCTAGGATGGTAGATGGCTACACCTTC. Its translation is CASSGSFSRMVDGYTF.

The V call is TRBV3-1 (or the pseudogene TRBV3-2), the J call TRBJ2-2; the D gene could be TRBD1 or TRBD2 (5 bases each). Germline CDR1 is LGHDT and CDR2 is YNNKEL (reference sequence). Trimming took 4 bases from V and 3 from J, leaving 15 bases between them. The CDR3 runs to 16 residues. CDR3: CASSPRGRGDTGELFF. CDR3 nucleotides: TGTGCCAGCAGCCCTAGAGGCCGGGGCGACACCGGGGAGCTGTTTTTT.

This rearrangement joins TRBV18 to TRBJ2-1, with D perhaps TRBD1 (6 bases). There are 17 residues in the CDR3. Germline-derived CDR1 and CDR2 are KGHSH and LQKENI. V was pared by 3 bases and J by 0 bases, with 15 bases between. This CDR3 reads CASSPVRDIGSYNEQFF. CDR3 nucleotides: TGTGCCAGCTCACCTGTCCGGGACATTGGCTCCTACAATGAGCAGTTCTTC.

The V call is TRBV6-5, the J call TRBJ2-3; no firm D call. This CDR3 comprises 13 residues. V lost 8 bases and J lost 0, with 9 bases in between. Germline V gene lookup returns CDR1 MNHEY and CDR2 SVGAGI. This CDR3 is CASQLQSTDTQYF. CDR3 nucleotides: TGTGCCAGCCAGCTCCAAAGCACAGATACGCAGTATTTT.

The chain recombines TRBV3-1 (or the pseudogene TRBV3-2) with TRBJ1-2; D gene uncertain. Per the germline V gene, CDR1 is LGHDT and CDR2 is YNNKEL (reference sequence). V lost 0 bases to trimming and J lost 3 bases, with 11 bases between them. The CDR3 covers 15 residues. The CDR3 sequence is CASSQDPTEYYGYTF. The CDR3 DNA follows: TGTGCCAGCAGCCAAGATCCCACAGAGTACTATGGCTACACCTTC.

The chain is built from TRBV23-1 and TRBJ1-5; 7 bases map to TRBD1. TRBV23-1 is assigned to the ORF class and has an uncertain function. V was pared by 0 bases and J by 1 base, with 6 bases of the junction left unmatched. The CDR3 runs to 17 residues. This chain's CDR3 is CASSQSRRGLSNQPQHF. DNA of the CDR3: TGCGCCAGCAGTCAATCACGAAGGGGGCTAAGCAATCAGCCCCAGCATTTT.

The chain combines TRBV4-3 with TRBJ2-5; tentatively, D is TRBD1 (7 bases). Germline assignment: CDR1 LGHNA and CDR2 YSLEER. V shed 1 base and J shed 5 bases, with 17 bases lying between them. The CDR3 runs to 16 residues. CDR3 coding DNA: TGCGCCAGCAGCCAAGGGGGAAGGCCAGGGGGGGAGACCCAGTACTTC. Amino acids: CASSQGGRPGGETQYF.

The DNA of the CDR3 is TGTGCCAGCAGAGGGGACCCTAGGGGCAATCAGCCCCAGCATTTT. Encoded protein: CASRGDPRGNQPQHF. The chain carries TRBV6-5 and TRBJ1-5; tentative D call: TRBD1 (5 bases). The CDR3 spans 15 residues. The germline V and J ends were trimmed by 6 bases and 2 bases, with 14 bases remaining between them. Germline lookup yields CDR1 MNHEY and CDR2 SVGAGI.

This chain uses TRBV7-2 with TRBJ1-6; TRBD1 might be the D (6 bases). CDR1 is SGHTA, CDR2 FQGNSA, per germline. The germline V and J ends were trimmed by 2 bases and 5 bases, with 7 bases remaining between them. This CDR3 is 14 amino acids long. The CDR3 sequence is CASSLWTDNSPLHF. CDR3 nucleotides: TGTGCCAGCAGCTTATGGACAGATAATTCACCCCTCCACTTT.